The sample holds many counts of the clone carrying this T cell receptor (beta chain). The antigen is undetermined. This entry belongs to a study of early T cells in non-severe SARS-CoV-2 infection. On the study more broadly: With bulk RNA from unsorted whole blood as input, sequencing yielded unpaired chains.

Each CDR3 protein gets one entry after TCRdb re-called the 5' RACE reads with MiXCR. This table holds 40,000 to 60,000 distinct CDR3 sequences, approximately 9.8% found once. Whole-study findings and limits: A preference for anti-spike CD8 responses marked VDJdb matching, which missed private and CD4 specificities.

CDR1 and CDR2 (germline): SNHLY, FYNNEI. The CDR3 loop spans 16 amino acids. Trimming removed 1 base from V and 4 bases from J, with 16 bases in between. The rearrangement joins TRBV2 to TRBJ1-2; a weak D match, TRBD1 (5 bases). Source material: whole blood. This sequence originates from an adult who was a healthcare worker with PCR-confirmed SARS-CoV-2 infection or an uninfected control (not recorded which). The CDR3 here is CASSEDGQGRSYGYTF. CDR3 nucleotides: TGTGCCAGCAGTGAAGATGGCCAGGGCCGATCCTATGGCTACACCTTC.